Below, 32 T cell receptor beta chains from the same sample are listed, as sequenced in a study of blood T cell repertoires in COVID-19. Profiling relied on immunoSEQ multiplex PCR, and the TCRdb table lists in-frame clones only, not all of them. The sample contains approximately 260,000 clones, around 90% of which appear only once. Sequencing input: PBMCs or T cells enriched from blood (not recorded which). Receptors were obtained from a woman under 30 who had recovered from COVID-19.

In DNA form, the CDR3 reads TGTGCCAGCAGTCGTACCGGACTGGAGGACTACGAGCAGTACTTC. Its protein product is CASSRTGLEDYEQYF. The V gene is TRBV6-2 or TRBV6-3, the J gene TRBJ2-7; TRBD2 might be the D (5 bases). Germline-derived CDR1 and CDR2 are MNHEY and SVGEGT. There are 15 residues in the CDR3. V dropped 5 bases and J dropped 3 bases, with 17 bases sitting between them.

The chain couples TRBV6-5 to TRBJ1-2, with TRBD1 matching 10 bases. The CDR3 loop spans 15 amino acids. Germline trimming cut 5 bases from V and 4 bases from J; bases unmatched to any gene: 7. In germline, CDR1 is MNHEY, CDR2 SVGAGI. CDR3 DNA sequence: TGTGCCAGCAGTCGCAACGGACAGGGGGTCTATGGCTACACCTTC. Protein product: CASSRNGQGVYGYTF.

The V call is TRBV5-8, the J call TRBJ1-5; tentatively, D is TRBD1 (5 bases). Germline V gives CDR1 SGHTS, CDR2 YDEGEE. Trimming cost V 2 bases and J 0 bases, with 15 bases left between them. The CDR3 spans 17 residues. For the CDR3, the DNA is TGTGCCAGCAGCTTTTTCCAAGACAGCTATAGCAATCAGCCCCAGCATTTT. This encodes CASSFFQDSYSNQPQHF.

With respect to this clone: Distinct nucleotide sequences in the sample also encode this CDR3. The J gene is TRBJ2-1, the V gene TRBV7-3; 11 bases are shared with TRBD2. The V and J ends lost 1 base and 4 bases, in that order; junction bases with no gene match: 0. Per the germline V gene, CDR1 is SGHTA and CDR2 is FQGTGA. This CDR3 region has 15 residues. The CDR3 region has the DNA TGTGCCAGCAGCTTAAGACTAGCGGGATACAATGAGCAGTTCTTC. This encodes CASSLRLAGYNEQFF.

The chain has TRBV12-3 or TRBV12-4 and TRBJ1-5, with D hard to call. V lost 1 base and J lost 3, with 4 bases in between. The CDR3 spans 13 residues. The CDR3 spells CASSLGANQPQHF. CDR3 bases: TGTGCCAGCAGTTTAGGGGCCAATCAGCCCCAGCATTTT.

The gene calls are TRBV5-1 and TRBJ2-1; the match to TRBD1 covers 7 bases. CDR1 and CDR2 from the germline V gene are SGHRS and YFSETQ. There are 16 residues in the CDR3. Trimming at V came to 2 bases and at J to 2 bases, leaving 7 bases not matched to a gene. CDR3 residues: CASSLGGRPTYNEQFF. Here the CDR3 DNA reads TGCGCCAGCAGCTTAGGGGGCAGGCCTACCTACAATGAGCAGTTCTTC.

The V call is TRBV20-1, the J call TRBJ2-7, with D possibly TRBD1 on 6 matching bases. The V and J ends lost 2 bases and 5 bases respectively, with 7 bases between them. There are 11 residues in the CDR3. The V gene's germline CDR1 is DFQATT and CDR2 SNEGSKA (reference sequence). Here the CDR3 DNA reads TGCAGTGCTAGACAGGGGAACGAGCAGTACTTC. As protein: CSARQGNEQYF.

This clone has just one count. This sequence joins TRBV16 and TRBJ1-2, with D maybe TRBD1 (5 bases). There are 14 residues in the CDR3. V lost 0 bases to trimming and J lost 4 bases, with 9 bases between them. Germline CDR1 reads KGHSY; CDR2 reads FQNENV. The CDR3: CASSQSGRGYGYTF. The CDR3, as DNA: TGTGCCAGCAGCCAATCGGGGCGGGGCTATGGCTACACCTTC.

This chain joins TRBV28 and TRBJ1-2; 7 bases align to TRBD1. Germline CDR1 and CDR2: MDHEN and SYDVKM. V was clipped by 2 bases and J by 6 bases; unmatched bases: 12. The CDR3 covers 16 residues. CDR3 amino acids: CASSLEGGSSKDGYTF. CDR3 coding DNA: TGTGCCAGCAGTTTAGAAGGGGGCAGCAGCAAAGATGGCTACACCTTC.

The V call is TRBV6-5, the J call TRBJ2-3; D perhaps matches TRBD1 (6 bases). CDR3 length: 14 amino acids. Trimming removed 3 bases at V and 4 bases at J, with 11 bases between. Germline V CDR1 and CDR2: MNHEY, SVGAGI. The CDR3 reads CASSYLDRPDTQYF. In nucleotides, the CDR3 is TGTGCCAGCAGTTATCTGGACAGACCAGATACGCAGTATTTT.

In its sample, this clone was seen once. This chain joins TRBV7-8 and TRBJ1-3; D remains unclear. The CDR3 length is 16 residues. The V end lost 1 base, the J end lost 5 bases, and 15 bases lay between the germline ends. Germline V CDR1 and CDR2: SGHVS, FQNEAQ. The CDR3 region has the DNA TGTGCCAGCAGCTTAGGTTCAAGTCAGATTAGAAACACCATATATTTT. This sequence encodes CASSLGSSQIRNTIYF. The full variable domain, completed using reference TRBV7-8 and TRBJ1-3, is GAGVSQSPRYKVAKRGQDVALRCDPISGHVSLFWYQQALGQGPEFLTYFQNEAQLDKSGLPSDRFFAERPEGSVSTLKIQRTQQEDSAVYLCASSLGSSQIRNTIYFGEGSWLTVV.

V and J are TRBV19 and TRBJ2-1, with D hard to call. Germline V gene lookup returns CDR1 LNHDA and CDR2 SQIVND (reference sequence). Trimming cost V 3 bases and J 6 bases, with 12 bases left between them. There are 14 residues in the CDR3. CDR3 region: CASSIKWSGNEQFF. In nucleotides, the CDR3 is TGTGCCAGTAGTATTAAGTGGTCCGGCAATGAGCAGTTCTTC.

CDR3 protein: CASSGEWETYGYTF. CDR3 DNA: TGTGCCAGCAGTGGGGAGTGGGAAACCTATGGCTACACCTTC. The chain joins TRBV28 to TRBJ1-2; D is unresolved. CDR3 length: 14 residues. Trimming removed 5 bases from V and 4 bases from J, with 14 bases in between. Germline V gives CDR1 MDHEN, CDR2 SYDVKM.

This clone was recorded only once. The CDR3 is CASSPTSRRDRGRLADTQYF. The CDR3 nucleotides are TGTGCCAGCAGCCCTACATCCCGACGGGACAGGGGGCGACTAGCAGATACGCAGTATTTT. This rearrangement joins TRBV9 to TRBJ2-3, with 12 positions matching TRBD1. From germline, CDR1 is SGDLS and CDR2 YYNGEE. The CDR3 length is 20 residues. V was pared by 4 bases and J by 4 bases, with 19 bases of the junction left unmatched.

This clone came up once. V is TRBV5-6 and J is TRBJ1-5, with 9 nucleotides matching TRBD1. Looked up from germline, CDR1 is SGHDT and CDR2 is YYEEEE. The CDR3 covers 15 residues. V dropped 2 bases and J dropped 6; count of bases not matched to a gene: 6. In nucleotides, the CDR3 is TGTGCCAGCAGCTTACAACAGGGGGCCGGTCAGCCCCAGCATTTT. Amino acids: CASSLQQGAGQPQHF.

The chain uses TRBV14 and TRBJ1-2; TRBD1 matches at 7 bases. This CDR3 has 14 residues. V lost 2 bases and J lost 8; bases outside the gene matches: 8. Germline lookup yields CDR1 SGHDN and CDR2 FVKESK. The CDR3: CASSQNDRDLGYTF. The CDR3 DNA sequence: TGTGCCAGCAGCCAAAACGACAGGGATTTAGGCTACACCTTC. The whole variable domain, filled in from reference TRBV14 and TRBJ1-2, reads EAGVTQFPSHSVIEKGQTVTLRCDPISGHDNLYWYRRVMGKEIKFLLHFVKESKQDESGMPNNRFLAERTGGTYSTLKVQPAELEDSGVYFCASSQNDRDLGYTFGSGTRLTVV.

The V and J genes are TRBV29-1 and TRBJ1-2; TRBD1 is a possible D gene (6 bases). Germline CDR1 and CDR2: SQVTM and ANQGSEA. Trimming left V 3 bases short and J 2 bases short, with 16 bases between. The CDR3 totals 15 residues. As DNA, the CDR3 is TGCAGCGTTGACCCGACGGGACACTCCAACTATGGCTACACCTTC. It encodes CSVDPTGHSNYGYTF.

The genes are TRBV15 and TRBJ2-3; D call uncertain. The CDR3 contains 13 residues. The germline V gene encodes CDR1 LNHNV and CDR2 YYDKDF (reference sequence). V dropped 3 bases and J dropped 7 bases, with 11 bases sitting between them. The CDR3 bases are TGTGCCACCAGCAGGGCCGGGTTCTATACGCAGTATTTT. It specifies CATSRAGFYTQYF. Variable domain in full (rest from reference TRBV15 and TRBJ2-3): DAMVIQNPRYQVTQFGKPVTLSCSQTLNHNVMYWYQQKSSQAPKLLFHYYDKDFNNEADTPDNFQSRRPNTSFCFLDIRSPGLGDTAMYLCATSRAGFYTQYFGPGTRLTVL.

This clone showed up just once. The rearrangement uses TRBV6-2 or TRBV6-3 and TRBJ1-1; D might be TRBD1 (5 bases). Germline V CDR1 and CDR2: MNHEY, SVGEGT. V gave up 2 bases and J gave up 4 bases, with 14 bases separating them. The CDR3 consists of 15 residues. CDR3 sequence: CASSYRPGYTTEAFF. CDR3 nucleotide sequence: TGTGCCAGCAGTTACCGGCCAGGGTATACCACTGAAGCTTTCTTT.

The rearrangement links TRBV28 to TRBJ1-2, with D tentatively TRBD1 (6 bases). Germline loops: CDR1 MDHEN, CDR2 SYDVKM. CDR3 length equals 13 residues. V was clipped by 9 bases and J by 0 bases, with 11 bases between them. CDR3 in DNA: TGTGCCAGGCGACAGGAGTCTAACTATGGCTACACCTTC. Translated: CARRQESNYGYTF.

The genes are TRBV18 and TRBJ1-2, with TRBD1 matching over 7 bases. The V and J ends lost 2 bases and 3 bases, in that order; junction bases with no gene match: 9. There are 16 residues in the CDR3. Germline values: CDR1 KGHSH, CDR2 LQKENI. The CDR3 protein is CASSPGVGDSHYGYTF. CDR3 in DNA: TGTGCCAGCTCACCAGGCGTTGGGGACAGCCACTATGGCTACACCTTC. The full variable domain, rest sourced from reference TRBV18 and TRBJ1-2, is NAGVMQNPRHLVRRRGQEARLRCSPMKGHSHVYWYRQLPEEGLKFMVYLQKENIIDESGMPKERFSAEFPKEGPSILRIQQVVRGDSAAYFCASSPGVGDSHYGYTFGSGTRLTVV.

The chain carries TRBV28 and TRBJ1-2; D is ambiguous. The CDR3 loop spans 15 amino acids. Germline V gives CDR1 MDHEN, CDR2 SYDVKM. Trimming removed 5 bases from V and 0 bases from J, with 13 bases in between. The CDR3 DNA reads as TGTGCCAGCAGTGAGTCGTCGGTAACTAACTATGGCTACACCTTC. It is translated as CASSESSVTNYGYTF.

V and J are TRBV7-9 and TRBJ1-1, with D perhaps matching TRBD1 (6 bases). V was clipped by 2 bases and J by 5 bases, with 15 bases between them. Germline CDR1 reads SEHNR; CDR2 reads FQNEAQ (reference sequence). CDR3 length: 15 residues. The CDR3 protein is CASSLSPTGSTEAFF. For the CDR3, the DNA is TGTGCCAGCAGCTTATCCCCGACAGGTAGTACTGAAGCTTTCTTT. The full variable domain, with the rest looked up from reference TRBV7-9 and TRBJ1-1, is DTGVSQNPRHKITKRGQNVTFRCDPISEHNRLYWYRQTLGQGPEFLTYFQNEAQLEKSRLLSDRFSAERPKGSFSTLEIQRTEQGDSAMYLCASSLSPTGSTEAFFGQGTRLTVV.

The chain carries TRBV3-1 (or the pseudogene TRBV3-2) and TRBJ2-7; 9 bases line up with TRBD2. There are 18 residues in the CDR3. J gave up 0 bases and V 4 bases, and 13 bases lay outside the gene matches. CDR1 LGHDT and CDR2 YNNKEL come from the germline V gene (reference sequence). The CDR3 DNA reads TGTGCCAGCAGCCCCGTTCAGCGGGGGGCCTTTGGCTCCTACGAGCAGTACTTC. Translated: CASSPVQRGAFGSYEQYF.

This clone was seen more than once but under ten times. The V gene is TRBV12-3 or TRBV12-4, the J gene TRBJ1-1, with a weak D call TRBD1 (5 bases). The V end lost 6 bases, the J end lost 4 bases, and 12 bases lay between the germline ends. The CDR3 runs to 13 residues. Here the CDR3 DNA reads TGTGCCAGCAGGCTCAGGGTTAGCACTGAAGCTTTCTTT. This sequence encodes CASRLRVSTEAFF.

The V and J genes are TRBV6-5 and TRBJ1-2, with 7 bases matching TRBD1. V was clipped by 6 bases and J by 2 bases; unmatched bases: 9. There are 15 residues in the CDR3. Per the germline V gene, CDR1 is MNHEY and CDR2 is SVGAGI. DNA for the CDR3: TGTGCCAGCAGGGCGGACGGGGACAGCAACTATGGCTACACCTTC. This encodes CASRADGDSNYGYTF.

The chain is built from TRBV18 and TRBJ1-1; unclear D gene. Between the trimmed V and J ends, which lost 6 bases and 11 bases, there was a span of 16 bases. The CDR3 contains 12 residues. The germline V gene has CDR1 KGHSH and CDR2 LQKENI. CDR3 in DNA: TGTGCCAGCTCGGAGAACGGGGTTGGGGCTTTCTTT. This gives the protein CASSENGVGAFF.

This clone was detected only a few times. The chain combines TRBV4-3 with TRBJ1-2; D is unclear. V gave up 5 bases and J gave up 0 bases, with 13 bases separating them. The CDR3 is 15 amino acids. CDR1 is LGHNA, CDR2 YSLEER, per germline. The CDR3 is CASSSLGESNYGYTF. As DNA, the CDR3 is TGCGCCAGCAGCAGCCTCGGGGAGTCTAACTATGGCTACACCTTC.

This chain joins TRBV18 and TRBJ2-3; tentative D call: TRBD1 (6 bases). The CDR3 covers 15 residues. Between the trimmed V and J ends, which lost 6 bases and 2 bases, there was a span of 15 bases. Germline V CDR1 and CDR2: KGHSH, LQKENI. CDR3 in DNA: TGTGCCAGCTCGCCCGGGACAACCAACACAGATACGCAGTATTTT. It encodes CASSPGTTNTDTQYF.

V is TRBV5-6 and J is TRBJ1-2, with TRBD1 as a possible D gene (5 bases). This CDR3 is built from 12 residues. The germline gives CDR1 SGHDT, CDR2 YYEEEE. Trimming stripped 4 bases from V and 8 bases from J, with 12 bases between. This chain's CDR3 is CASSREGWGYTF. The DNA of the CDR3 is TGTGCCAGCAGCCGGGAGGGGTGGGGCTACACCTTC.

The rearrangement joins TRBV12-3 or TRBV12-4 to TRBJ1-6; no definite D call. The length of the CDR3 is 13 residues. Deletions cut 4 bases from V and 5 bases from J, with 6 bases between. In DNA form, the CDR3 reads TGTGCCAGCAGTTGGTCAGATAATTCACCCCTCCACTTT. Residues: CASSWSDNSPLHF.

The chain couples TRBV28 to TRBJ1-4, with D possibly TRBD1 on 5 matching bases. The germline CDR1 and CDR2 sequences are MDHEN and SYDVKM. This CDR3 contains 14 residues. Deletions cut 5 bases from V and 6 bases from J, with 13 bases between. The CDR3 coding sequence is TGTGCCAGCAGTACGAGACAGCACGATGAAAAACTGTTTTTT. Translated: CASSTRQHDEKLFF. The full variable domain, rest sourced from reference TRBV28 and TRBJ1-4, is DVKVTQSSRYLVKRTGEKVFLECVQDMDHENMFWYRQDPGLGLRLIYFSYDVKMKEKGDIPEGYSVSREKKERFSLILESASTNQTSMYLCASSTRQHDEKLFFGSGTQLSVL.